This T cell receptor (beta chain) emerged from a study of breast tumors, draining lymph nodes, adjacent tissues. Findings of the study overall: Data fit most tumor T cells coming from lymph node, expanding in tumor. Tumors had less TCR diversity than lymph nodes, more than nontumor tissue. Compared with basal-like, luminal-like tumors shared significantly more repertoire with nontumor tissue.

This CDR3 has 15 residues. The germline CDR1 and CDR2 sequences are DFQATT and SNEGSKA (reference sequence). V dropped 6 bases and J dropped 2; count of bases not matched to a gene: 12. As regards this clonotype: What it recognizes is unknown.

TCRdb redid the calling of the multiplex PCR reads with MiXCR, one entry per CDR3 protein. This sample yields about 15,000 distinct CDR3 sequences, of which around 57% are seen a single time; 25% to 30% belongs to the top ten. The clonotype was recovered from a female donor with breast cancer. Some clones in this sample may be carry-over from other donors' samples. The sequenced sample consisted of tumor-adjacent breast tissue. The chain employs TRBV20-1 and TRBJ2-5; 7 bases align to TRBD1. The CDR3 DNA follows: TGCAGTGCGCCTACAGGGGACCAGAGACAAGAGACCCAGTACTTC. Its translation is CSAPTGDQRQETQYF.